This T cell receptor beta chain was documented in a study of Graves' ophthalmopathy and Graves' hyperthyroidism. The count of this clonotype is one. Its target is unknown. Hyperthyroidism showing no ophthalmopathy within 18 months of follow-up was stable. CDR1 and CDR2 (germline): SGHAT, FQNNGV. The CDR3 has 17 amino acids. Trimming pared 3 bases from V and 0 bases from J, leaving 17 bases between. Notes on the study in general: The authors also found most expanded thyroid clonotypes above 0.001 frequency in blood.

RNA served as the template for amplifying TCR beta CDR3 regions. In the first round, RT-PCR was carried out with HTBI primers, and a multiplex PCR formed the second round. MiXCR was run by TCRdb on the multiplex PCR reads, yielding one entry per CDR3 protein. The sample includes roughly 350,000 distinct CDR3 sequences, approximately 18% of them seen just once. The chain is built from TRBV11-2 and TRBJ1-2; a weak D match, TRBD1 (5 bases). Specimen: peripheral blood. The TCR sequence derives from an adult woman with stable Graves' hyperthyroidism. In DNA, the CDR3 is TGTGCCAGCAGCTTGACTAGAGCCGGGACCGCTAACTATGGCTACACCTTC. This sequence encodes CASSLTRAGTANYGYTF.